This TCR beta chain emerged from a study of T cell changes during pregnancy in multiple sclerosis. The CDR3 spans 14 residues. V lost 4 bases to trimming and J lost 5 bases; unmatched junction nucleotides: 3. CDR1 and CDR2 (germline): SNHLY, FYNNEI. Profiled with immunoSEQ multiplex PCR; TCRdb holds only in-frame clones, not every one. The sample includes about 89,000 clones, 90% to 95% of them seen just once. The chain couples TRBV2 to TRBJ2-3; 10 bases align to TRBD1. This TCR came from a female donor in good health, enrolled as a control in a pregnancy study. This sample comprised peripheral blood, obtained after pregnancy. The DNA of the CDR3 is TGTGCCAGCAGTGCTGGACAGGGGGGAGATACGCAGTATTTT. Its protein is CASSAGQGGDTQYF.